This TCR beta chain was documented in a study of tumor-infiltrating lymphocytes in primary liver carcinoma. General study results and limits: Found in all five tumor regions were only about 8-25% of top clones. Tumor top-250-clone fraction significantly exceeded that of blood (p = 0.039).

From unsorted bulk tissue weighing roughly 17-32 mg, DNA and RNA were co-extracted. The study sampled five separate regions from each tumor. Uniformly, tumor samples exhibited a viable tumor cell fraction exceeding 90%. On this clonotype itself: Its antigen remains unknown. One junction end does not reproduce the germline sequence, and a read error may be involved.

The CDR3 has 16 residues. The germline CDR1 and CDR2 sequences are SGHVS and FQNEAQ. With around 490 ng total RNA as template and a constant-region primer, TCR beta cDNA was made. Three nested multiplex PCR rounds, a slightly modified ARM-PCR, produced the libraries for TCR beta. A C-beta reverse primer and TRBV1-TRBV30 forward primers served in each of the first two PCR rounds, at ten to eleven cycles apiece. TCRdb passed the multiplex PCR reads through MiXCR, listing each CDR3 protein once. There are about 59,000 distinct CDR3 sequences in the sample; 65% to 80% occur only once, and around 57% lies in the top ten.

This sequence joins TRBV7-8 and TRBJ2-2; 9 bases map to TRBD2. The source is a man aged 35-49 years with primary liver carcinoma and hepatitis B virus infection. The sequenced material came from liver tumor tissue from sampling region 2. Subset indicated: tumor region T2, inferior pole. CDR3 in amino acids: CSSNLGVAGVSGELFF. The CDR3 coding sequence is TGTTCCAGCAACTTAGGAGTAGCGGGAGTTTCCGGGGAGCTGTTTTTT.